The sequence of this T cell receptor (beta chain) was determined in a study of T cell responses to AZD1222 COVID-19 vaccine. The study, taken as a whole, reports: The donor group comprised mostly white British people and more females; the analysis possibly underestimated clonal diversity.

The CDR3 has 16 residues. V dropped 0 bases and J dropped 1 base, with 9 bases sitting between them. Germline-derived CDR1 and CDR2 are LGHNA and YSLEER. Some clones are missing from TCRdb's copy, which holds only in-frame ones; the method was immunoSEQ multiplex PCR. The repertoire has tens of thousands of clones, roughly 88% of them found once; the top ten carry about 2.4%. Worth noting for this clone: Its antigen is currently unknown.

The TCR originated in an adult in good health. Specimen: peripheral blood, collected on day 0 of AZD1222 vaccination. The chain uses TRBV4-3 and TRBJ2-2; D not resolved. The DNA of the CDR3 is TGCGCCAGCAGCCAAGATCAGGCGGAGAACACCGGGGAGCTGTTTTTT. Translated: CASSQDQAENTGELFF.